What follows are 10 T cell receptor beta chains derived from one specimen sequenced in a study of CD8 T cells in ankylosing spondylitis. No antigen has been identified for these receptors. Study-level findings and limits: Several highly homologous variants formed a TCR beta motif that appeared characteristic of ankylosing spondylitis blood.

TCRdb called the 5' RACE reads again in MiXCR, with one record for every CDR3 protein. Of more than 300,000 distinct CDR3 sequences in the sample, approximately 8% were seen once. Sequenced sample: blood, either unsorted or a sorted T cell fraction (not recorded which). Receptors originate from a male donor with ankylosing spondylitis.

The rearrangement joins TRBV20-1 to TRBJ2-2; D is uncertain. The germline V gene has CDR1 DFQATT and CDR2 SNEGSKA (reference sequence). Trimming cost V 3 bases and J 7 bases, with 9 bases left between them. This CDR3 is 12 amino acids long. The CDR3 sequence: CSASRWRGELFF. CDR3 coding DNA: TGCAGTGCTAGTAGATGGCGCGGGGAGCTGTTTTTT.

The chain is built from TRBV30 and TRBJ1-4; 10 bases map to TRBD1. The germline gives CDR1 GTSNPN, CDR2 SVGIG (reference sequence). The CDR3 spans 14 residues. V dropped 5 bases and J dropped 8; count of bases not matched to a gene: 8. The CDR3 sequence is CAWSWTGGAEKLFF. CDR3 nucleotides: TGTGCCTGGTCCTGGACAGGGGGAGCGGAAAAACTGTTTTTT.

This clonotype was seen at least ten times. The CDR3 here is CASCQTQGFQETQYF. CDR3 DNA: TGCGCCAGCTGCCAGACTCAGGGGTTCCAAGAGACCCAGTACTTC. The chain uses TRBV5-1 and TRBJ2-5; perhaps TRBD1 as D (6 bases). The germline CDR1 and CDR2 sequences are SGHRS and YFSETQ. The V and J ends lost 7 bases and 1 base respectively, with 17 bases between them. The CDR3 consists of 15 residues.

This clonotype was detected a few times. The V gene is TRBV29-1, the J gene TRBJ2-5; 7 bases are shared with TRBD2. CDR3 size: 16 residues. CDR1 and CDR2 (germline): SQVTM, ANQGSEA. The ends lost 4 bases at V and 1 base at J; junction bases unmatched: 12. The CDR3 sequence: CSVAGGLAEAQETQYF. CDR3 nucleotides: TGCAGCGTTGCCGGCGGGCTAGCGGAGGCCCAAGAGACCCAGTACTTC. Full variable domain (outside the CDR3, taken from reference TRBV29-1 and TRBJ2-5): SAVISQKPSRDICQRGTSLTIQCQVDSQVTMMFWYRQQPGQSLTLIATANQGSEATYESGFVIDKFPISRPNLTFSTLTVSNMSPEDSSIYLCSVAGGLAEAQETQYFGPGTRLLVL.

This clonotype was seen ten or more times. In nucleotides, the CDR3 is TGCAGTGTCCCGACAGGGGCCGGTGGCTACACCTTC. Its translation: CSVPTGAGGYTF. The genes are TRBV20-1 and TRBJ1-2, with 8 nucleotides matching TRBD1. With V trimmed by 7 bases and J by 7 bases, 8 bases remained unmatched. The CDR3 is 12 amino acids. The germline V gene encodes CDR1 DFQATT and CDR2 SNEGSKA (reference sequence).

This clonotype appeared a few times. The chain employs TRBV12-3 or TRBV12-4 and TRBJ2-7, with D perhaps TRBD1 or TRBD2 (6 bases each). The V gene lost 3 bases and the J gene lost 5 bases, with 14 bases spanning the gap. This CDR3 is 14 amino acids long. The CDR3 here is CASSFSGAANEQYF. DNA for the CDR3: TGTGCCAGCAGTTTTTCGGGGGCAGCGAACGAGCAGTACTTC.

The rearrangement links TRBV9 to TRBJ1-2; D uncertain. Trimming took off 0 bases at V and 4 bases at J, with 13 bases between the two ends. The CDR3 spans 15 residues. Germline CDR1 is SGDLS and CDR2 is YYNGEE. The CDR3 is CASSVVASMGYGYTF. The CDR3 DNA sequence: TGTGCCAGCAGCGTAGTAGCAAGCATGGGCTATGGCTACACCTTC.

This clonotype has more than one count but fewer than ten. This chain links TRBV29-1 with TRBJ2-7; D uncertain. This CDR3 region has 12 residues. Per germline, CDR1 SQVTM and CDR2 ANQGSEA. V dropped 4 bases and J dropped 0 bases, with 7 bases sitting between them. The DNA of the CDR3 is TGCAGCGTTGCACGGAGCTCCTACGAGCAGTACTTC. The encoded protein is CSVARSSYEQYF.

The chain employs TRBV19 and TRBJ2-1; 11 bases are a match to TRBD2. Germline V gene lookup returns CDR1 LNHDA and CDR2 SQIVND (reference sequence). The CDR3 is 16 amino acids. The junction had 3 bases not matched to a gene; V was cut back by 5 bases and J by 0 bases. CDR3 DNA: TGTGCCAGTAGTGCGCTAGCGGGAGGCTCCTACAATGAGCAGTTCTTC. The encoded protein is CASSALAGGSYNEQFF.

The rearrangement joins TRBV5-5 to TRBJ2-7; the D is unclear. The ends were cut back, 5 bases at V and 2 bases at J, with 14 bases in the middle. The CDR3 covers 14 residues. Germline values: CDR1 SGHKS, CDR2 YYEKEE (reference sequence). This CDR3 reads CASSRTAPTYEQYF. CDR3 DNA: TGTGCCAGCAGTAGGACGGCGCCGACCTACGAGCAGTACTTC.